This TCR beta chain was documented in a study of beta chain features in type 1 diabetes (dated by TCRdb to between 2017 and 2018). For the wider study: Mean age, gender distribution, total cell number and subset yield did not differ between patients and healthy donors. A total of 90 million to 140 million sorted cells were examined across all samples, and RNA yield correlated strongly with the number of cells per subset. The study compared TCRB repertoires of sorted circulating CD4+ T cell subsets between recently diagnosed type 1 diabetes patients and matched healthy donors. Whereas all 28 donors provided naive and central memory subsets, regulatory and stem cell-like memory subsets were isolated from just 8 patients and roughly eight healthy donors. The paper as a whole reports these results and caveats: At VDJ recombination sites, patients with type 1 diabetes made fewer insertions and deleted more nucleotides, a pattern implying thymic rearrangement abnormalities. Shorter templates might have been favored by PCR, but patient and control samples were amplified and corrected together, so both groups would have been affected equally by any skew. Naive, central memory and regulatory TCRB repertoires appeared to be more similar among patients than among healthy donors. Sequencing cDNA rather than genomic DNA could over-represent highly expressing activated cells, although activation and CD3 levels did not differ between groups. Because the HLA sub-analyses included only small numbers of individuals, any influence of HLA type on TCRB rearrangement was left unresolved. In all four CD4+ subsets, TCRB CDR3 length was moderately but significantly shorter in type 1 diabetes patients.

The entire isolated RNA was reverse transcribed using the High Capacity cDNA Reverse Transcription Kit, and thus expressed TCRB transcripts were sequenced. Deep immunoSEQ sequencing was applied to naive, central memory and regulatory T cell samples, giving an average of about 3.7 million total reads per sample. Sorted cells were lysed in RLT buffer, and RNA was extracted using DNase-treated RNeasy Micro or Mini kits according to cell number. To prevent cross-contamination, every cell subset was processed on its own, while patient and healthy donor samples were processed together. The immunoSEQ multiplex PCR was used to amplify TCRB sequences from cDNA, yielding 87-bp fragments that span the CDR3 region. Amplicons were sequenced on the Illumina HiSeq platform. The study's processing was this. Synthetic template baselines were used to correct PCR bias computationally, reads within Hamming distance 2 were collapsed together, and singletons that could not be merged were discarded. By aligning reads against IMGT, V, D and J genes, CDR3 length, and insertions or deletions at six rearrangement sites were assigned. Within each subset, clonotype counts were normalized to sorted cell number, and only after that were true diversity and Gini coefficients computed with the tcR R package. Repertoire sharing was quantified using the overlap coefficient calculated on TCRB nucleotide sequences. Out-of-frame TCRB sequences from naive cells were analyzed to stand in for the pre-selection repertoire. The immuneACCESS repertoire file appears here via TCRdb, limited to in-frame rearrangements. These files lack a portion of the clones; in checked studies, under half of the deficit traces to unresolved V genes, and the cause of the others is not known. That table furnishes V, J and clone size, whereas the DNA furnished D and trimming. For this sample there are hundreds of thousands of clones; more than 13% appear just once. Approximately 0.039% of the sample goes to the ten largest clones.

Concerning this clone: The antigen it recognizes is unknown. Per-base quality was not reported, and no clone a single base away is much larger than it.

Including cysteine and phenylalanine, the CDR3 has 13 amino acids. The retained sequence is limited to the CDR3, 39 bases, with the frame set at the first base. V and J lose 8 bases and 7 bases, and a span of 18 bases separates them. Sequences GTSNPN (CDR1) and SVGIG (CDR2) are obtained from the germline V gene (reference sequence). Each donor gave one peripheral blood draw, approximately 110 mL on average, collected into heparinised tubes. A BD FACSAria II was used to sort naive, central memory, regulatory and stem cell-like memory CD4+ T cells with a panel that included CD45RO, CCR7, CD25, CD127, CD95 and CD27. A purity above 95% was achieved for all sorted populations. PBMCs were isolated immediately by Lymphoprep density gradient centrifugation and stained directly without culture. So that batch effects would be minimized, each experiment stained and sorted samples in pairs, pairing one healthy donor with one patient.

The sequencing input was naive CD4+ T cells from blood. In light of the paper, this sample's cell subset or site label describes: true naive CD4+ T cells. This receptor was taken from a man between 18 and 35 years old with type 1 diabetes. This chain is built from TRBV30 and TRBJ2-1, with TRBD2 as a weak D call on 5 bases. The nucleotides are TGTGCCCAAGGTGGGTGGGAGATGAATGAGCAGTTCTTC. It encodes CAQGGWEMNEQFF.